This passage covers 5 T cell receptor beta chains from one sample sequenced in a study of technical replicates of blood from a few donors. Using immunoSEQ multiplex PCR, the repertoire was profiled, and TCRdb retains in-frame clones only, with some absent. The sample has 77,000 or so clones; roughly 89% are singletons. The sample taken for sequencing was T cells isolated from PBMCs. These receptors were taken from a human donor in good health.

The V gene is TRBV4-2, the J gene TRBJ1-5; 8 bases match TRBD1. V lost 2 bases to trimming and J lost 7 bases; unmatched junction nucleotides: 22. The CDR3 is made up of 20 amino acids. The V gene's germline CDR1 is LGHNA and CDR2 YNFKEQ. The DNA of the CDR3 is TGTGCCAGCAGCCAACGGGGACTGACAGGGGTAAAGGGTCAGGGACAGCCCCAGCATTTT. This encodes CASSQRGLTGVKGQGQPQHF.

The gene calls are TRBV28 and TRBJ2-3; possible D gene TRBD1, 7 bases. The CDR3 extends over 15 amino acids. The V gene's germline CDR1 is MDHEN and CDR2 SYDVKM. Trimming took off 2 bases at V and 4 bases at J, with 13 bases between the two ends. CDR3 loop: CASSLDREVPDTQYF. CDR3 coding DNA: TGTGCCAGCAGTTTAGACAGGGAGGTACCAGATACGCAGTATTTT.

The genes are TRBV5-1 and TRBJ2-7; TRBD2 aligns across 8 bases. Germline V gene data show CDR1 as SGHRS and CDR2 as YFSETQ. The CDR3 runs 14 residues. V was clipped by 2 bases and J by 5 bases; unmatched bases: 6. In DNA, the CDR3 is TGCGCCAGCAGCTTAAGCGGGAGCAGGGACGAGCAGTACTTC. It encodes CASSLSGSRDEQYF.

The rearrangement uses TRBV10-3 and TRBJ1-5, with D tentatively TRBD1 (6 bases). Germline V gives CDR1 ENHRY, CDR2 SYGVKD. V lost 8 bases, J lost 3 bases, and 11 bases lay in between. The CDR3 has 13 amino acids. CDR3 nucleotides: TGTGCCATCCGACAGGCCATCAATCAGCCCCAGCATTTT. Its protein product is CAIRQAINQPQHF.

The chain uses TRBV9 and TRBJ1-1; D not certain. With 4 bases removed from V and 2 bases from J, the gap between germline ends came to 12 bases. Germline-derived CDR1 and CDR2 are SGDLS and YYNGEE. The CDR3 spans 14 residues. The CDR3: CASSPRTTNTEAFF. In nucleotides, the CDR3 is TGTGCCAGCAGCCCCCGGACTACAAACACTGAAGCTTTCTTT.